This T cell receptor beta chain derives from a study of T cell repertoires in cytomegalovirus infection. Study details: Selected CMV epitopes included recently identified HLA-C-restricted ones as well as well-studied HLA-B-restricted ones.

The CDR3 contains 14 residues. Germline lookup yields CDR1 GTSNPN and CDR2 SVGIG (reference sequence). The ends were cut back, 2 bases at V and 7 bases at J, with 18 bases in the middle. One entry per CDR3 protein results from TCRdb running MiXCR on the reads. The sample records hundreds of thousands of distinct CDR3 sequences, 25% to 35% being singletons. Turning to this clonotype: What it recognizes is unknown.

The sequence was obtained from a human donor in good health (CMV status not recorded). Some clones in this sample may be carry-over from other donors' samples. The chain recombines TRBV30 with TRBJ2-7, with D possibly being TRBD2 (6 bases). Sample: cultured PBMCs, taken from culture after CMV antigen stimulation. DNA of the CDR3: TGTGCCTGGAGTCCCCGCCCGAGCGCGGGGGAGCAGTACTTC. Residues: CAWSPRPSAGEQYF.